A single sample gave rise to the 9 T cell receptor beta chains below, sequenced in a study of T cell responses to AZD1222 COVID-19 vaccine. Data came from immunoSEQ multiplex PCR; TCRdb stores just in-frame clones and leaves some out. There are around 130,000 clones in the sample; 70% to 90% occur only once, and about 3% lies in the top ten. The input for sequencing was peripheral blood, taken 28 days after the second AZD1222 dose. These receptors were collected from an adult who received the AZD1222 COVID-19 vaccine.

The chain couples TRBV2 to TRBJ2-2; D gene uncertain. The V gene lost 5 bases and the J gene lost 0 bases, with 10 bases spanning the gap. This CDR3 comprises 15 residues. Germline CDR1 SNHLY, CDR2 FYNNEI. The DNA of the CDR3 is TGTGCCAGCAGTAAGCGTCCGGCGAACACCGGGGAGCTGTTTTTT. Translation gives CASSKRPANTGELFF.

The gene calls are TRBV5-8 and TRBJ1-2, with no clear D. There are 13 residues in the CDR3. The V and J ends lost 1 base and 7 bases respectively, with 11 bases between them. Per the germline V gene, CDR1 is SGHTS and CDR2 is YDEGEE. CDR3 loop: CASSLLWDSGYTF. CDR3 sequence (DNA): TGTGCCAGCAGCTTGTTATGGGATTCTGGCTACACCTTC.

This clone was seen more than once but under ten times. The genes are TRBV18 and TRBJ2-1; 12 bases map to TRBD2. V dropped 3 bases and J dropped 4; count of bases not matched to a gene: 7. Germline V gene sequence: CDR1 KGHSH, CDR2 LQKENI. The CDR3 length is 17 residues. The CDR3 region has the DNA TGTGCCAGCTCACCCCTTACTAGCGGGGGGCCATACAATGAGCAGTTCTTC. Translated: CASSPLTSGGPYNEQFF.

The gene calls are TRBV3-1 (or the pseudogene TRBV3-2) and TRBJ1-6, with D maybe TRBD1 (5 bases). V was trimmed by 4 bases and J by 7 bases, leaving 20 bases between them. This CDR3 spans 17 amino acids. CDR1 LGHDT and CDR2 YNNKEL come from the germline V gene (reference sequence). CDR3 residues: CASSRDEGSLLNSPLHF. DNA for the CDR3: TGTGCCAGCAGCCGAGACGAGGGGTCCCTTTTAAATTCACCCCTCCACTTT.

The gene calls are TRBV6-4 and TRBJ2-3; possible D gene TRBD2, 6 bases. CDR3 size: 14 residues. V was cut by 4 bases and J by 6 bases, with 14 bases left in between. Germline CDR1 reads MRHNA; CDR2 reads SNTAGT. CDR3 amino acids: CASSGSGGGDTQYF. The CDR3 DNA reads as TGTGCCAGCAGTGGCTCCGGGGGTGGGGATACGCAGTATTTT.

This sequence joins TRBV4-3 and TRBJ2-1, with TRBD2 matching 16 bases. Trimming cost V 1 base and J 0 bases; bases outside gene matches: 3. This CDR3 comprises 19 residues. The germline CDR1 and CDR2 sequences are LGHNA and YSLEER. The CDR3 here is CASSQAGTSGGGSYNEQFF. The CDR3 nucleotides read TGCGCCAGCAGCCAAGCCGGGACTAGCGGGGGGGGCTCCTACAATGAGCAGTTCTTC.

This chain uses TRBV2 with TRBJ2-3; D is unclear. The ends were cut back, 8 bases at V and 0 bases at J, with 12 bases in the middle. Germline-derived CDR1 and CDR2 are SNHLY and FYNNEI. The CDR3 is 14 residues long. Written as DNA, the CDR3 is TGTGCCAGCTCAGGCTTCACAAGCACAGATACGCAGTATTTT. This sequence encodes CASSGFTSTDTQYF.

Ten or more counts support this clone. The chain joins TRBV7-6 to TRBJ1-4; TRBD1 matches at 7 bases. The trim removed 5 bases at V and 7 bases at J, leaving 10 bases unmatched. The CDR3 consists of 15 residues. The V gene's germline CDR1 is SGHVS and CDR2 FNYEAQ. The CDR3 spells CASSLYRGVSEKLFF. DNA for the CDR3: TGTGCCAGCAGCCTTTACAGGGGAGTCAGTGAAAAACTGTTTTTT.

The chain is built from TRBV5-1 and TRBJ1-4; 8 bases line up with TRBD1. Germline V gene lookup returns CDR1 SGHRS and CDR2 YFSETQ. The CDR3 is made up of 14 amino acids. J lost 7 bases, V lost 3 bases, and 5 bases had no gene match. The CDR3 loop reads CASSYQGAGEKLFF. Written as DNA, the CDR3 is TGCGCCAGCAGCTATCAGGGGGCAGGTGAAAAACTGTTTTTT.